These 30 T cell receptor beta chains were sequenced from one sample in a study of blood T cell repertoires in COVID-19. The assay was immunoSEQ multiplex PCR, and TCRdb's table has in-frame clones only and misses some. The data hold approximately 240,000 clones, with more than 80% observed a single time. The specimen was peripheral blood. Receptors originate from a human donor in a cohort sampled during active COVID-19.

This clone was seen just once. The chain is built from TRBV4-1 and TRBJ1-5, with 7 bases matching TRBD1. In germline, CDR1 is MGHRA, CDR2 YSYEKL. The CDR3 spans 17 residues. V gave up 4 bases and J gave up 0 bases; unmatched junction bases: 9. The CDR3 DNA reads TGCGCCAGCAGCCCTCGGGACAGCCCATATAGCAATCAGCCCCAGCATTTT. It encodes CASSPRDSPYSNQPQHF.

The chain combines TRBV13 with TRBJ2-3; tentative D call: TRBD1 (5 bases). V lost 9 bases to trimming and J lost 0 bases, with 13 bases between them. The CDR3 totals 14 residues. Germline values: CDR1 PRHDT, CDR2 FYEKMQ (reference sequence). The CDR3 reads CASKLGQSTDTQYF. The CDR3 DNA reads TGTGCCAGTAAGCTAGGACAAAGCACAGATACGCAGTATTTT.

This sequence joins TRBV6-5 and TRBJ2-7; 10 bases map to TRBD1. V was clipped by 6 bases and J by 3 bases; unmatched bases: 8. This CDR3 has 15 amino acids. CDR1 and CDR2 from the germline V gene are MNHEY and SVGAGI. This chain's CDR3 is CASSKTGTGDYEQYF. Written as DNA, the CDR3 is TGTGCCAGCAGCAAAACCGGGACAGGGGACTACGAGCAGTACTTC.

The chain links TRBV5-1 to TRBJ2-1, with unresolved D. The CDR3 loop spans 17 amino acids. The V end lost 0 bases, the J end lost 0 bases, and 13 bases lay between the germline ends. Germline V lookup: CDR1 SGHRS, CDR2 YFSETQ. The CDR3 protein is CASSLGAFSPSYNEQFF. CDR3 coding DNA: TGCGCCAGCAGCTTGGGGGCCTTTAGTCCCTCCTACAATGAGCAGTTCTTC.

The chain is built from TRBV5-5 and TRBJ1-3; 7 nucleotides match TRBD1. In germline, CDR1 is SGHKS, CDR2 YYEKEE (reference sequence). The junction had 5 bases not matched to a gene; V was cut back by 5 bases and J by 0 bases. This CDR3 has 15 residues. CDR3 in amino acids: CASRSGTASGNTIYF. CDR3 DNA sequence: TGTGCCAGCAGATCCGGGACAGCCTCTGGAAACACCATATATTTT. The entire variable domain, with the rest obtained from reference TRBV5-5 and TRBJ1-3, is as follows: DAGVTQSPTHLIKTRGQQVTLRCSPISGHKSVSWYQQVLGQGPQFIFQYYEKEERGRGNFPDRFSARQFPNYSSELNVNALLLGDSALYLCASRSGTASGNTIYFGEGSWLTVV.

The V and J genes are TRBV28 and TRBJ1-2; a possible D gene is TRBD1 (6 bases). Trimming cost V 2 bases and J 4 bases, with 11 bases left between them. This CDR3 comprises 14 residues. Looked up from germline, CDR1 is MDHEN and CDR2 is SYDVKM. CDR3 coding DNA: TGTGCCAGCAGTTTAGAGGGGGTCGGCTATGGCTACACCTTC. Its translation: CASSLEGVGYGYTF.

The chain joins TRBV6-6 to TRBJ1-5; D is possibly TRBD1 (6 bases). Trimming pared 6 bases from V and 4 bases from J, leaving 13 bases between. Germline values: CDR1 MNHNY, CDR2 SVGAGI (reference sequence). The CDR3 consists of 14 residues. The CDR3 nucleotides are TGTGCCAGCAGCTTTACTGACAGGAATCAGCCCCAGCATTTT. Amino acids: CASSFTDRNQPQHF.

This chain connects TRBV6-5 to TRBJ1-4; D remains unclear. Germline V gene lookup returns CDR1 MNHEY and CDR2 SVGAGI. V was trimmed by 7 bases and J by 12 bases, leaving 15 bases between them. The CDR3 contains 12 residues. Here the CDR3 DNA reads TGTGCCAGCATAATGTCGGGAGACGAACTGTTTTTT. It encodes CASIMSGDELFF.

The rearrangement links TRBV11-2 to TRBJ2-7; 14 positions match TRBD2. This CDR3 contains 17 residues. Trimming at V came to 5 bases and at J to 0 bases, leaving 6 bases not matched to a gene. Germline CDR1 SGHAT, CDR2 FQNNGV. The CDR3 bases are TGTGCCAGCAGCCCAGGACTAGCGGGGGGAAGCTCCTACGAGCAGTACTTC. This sequence encodes CASSPGLAGGSSYEQYF. Looking up the rest from reference TRBV11-2 and TRBJ2-7 gives the full variable domain: EAGVAQSPRYKIIEKRQSVAFWCNPISGHATLYWYQQILGQGPKLLIQFQNNGVVDDSQLPKDRFSAERLKGVDSTLKIQPAKLEDSAVYLCASSPGLAGGSSYEQYFGPGTRLTVT.

The V gene is TRBV5-1, the J gene TRBJ2-3; the match to TRBD2 covers 9 bases. Germline CDR1 SGHRS, CDR2 YFSETQ. V shed 0 bases, J shed 2 bases, and the junction held 4 bases outside the gene matches. The CDR3 is 16 amino acids. CDR3 protein: CASSLEAGGFTDTQYF. CDR3 DNA: TGCGCCAGCAGCTTGGAGGCGGGAGGGTTCACAGATACGCAGTATTTT.

The chain combines TRBV7-9 with TRBJ2-1; 8 bases line up with TRBD1. The CDR3 loop spans 14 amino acids. V gave up 0 bases and J gave up 12 bases; unmatched junction bases: 7. From germline, CDR1 is SEHNR and CDR2 FQNEAQ (reference sequence). Written as DNA, the CDR3 is TGTGCCAGCAGCTTAGCGGACAGGGCCTCAGGGCAGTTCTTC. Protein: CASSLADRASGQFF.

This clone was recorded many times. The V call is TRBV28, the J call TRBJ1-4; maybe TRBD1 (5 bases). CDR3 length equals 14 residues. The V gene lost 6 bases and the J gene lost 8 bases, with 16 bases spanning the gap. CDR1 MDHEN and CDR2 SYDVKM come from the germline V gene. CDR3 amino acids: CASRPRQSGEKLFF. The DNA for the CDR3 is TGTGCCAGCAGACCCCGACAGTCCGGAGAAAAACTGTTTTTT. The full variable domain, rest sourced from reference TRBV28 and TRBJ1-4, is DVKVTQSSRYLVKRTGEKVFLECVQDMDHENMFWYRQDPGLGLRLIYFSYDVKMKEKGDIPEGYSVSREKKERFSLILESASTNQTSMYLCASRPRQSGEKLFFGSGTQLSVL.

The chain couples TRBV9 to TRBJ1-6, with D hard to call. Trimming removed 0 bases from V and 8 bases from J, with 15 bases in between. CDR1 is SGDLS, CDR2 YYNGEE, per germline. CDR3 length: 16 residues. CDR3 sequence reads: CASSVAFDRGDSPLHF. The CDR3 DNA sequence: TGTGCCAGCAGCGTAGCTTTTGACCGCGGAGATTCACCCCTCCACTTT.

The rearrangement joins TRBV4-1 to TRBJ1-5; TRBD1 matches at 7 bases. V was clipped by 3 bases and J by 9 bases; unmatched bases: 11. The CDR3 sequence is 15 residues long. The germline V gene encodes CDR1 MGHRA and CDR2 YSYEKL. For the CDR3, the DNA is TGCGCCAGCAGCCACCCCCCCCCAGGGGGAATGCCCCAGCATTTT. The encoded protein is CASSHPPPGGMPQHF.

The DNA of the CDR3 is TGTGCCAGCAGCCCCAACAGCGGGTACCAAGAGACCCAGTACTTC. This gives the protein CASSPNSGYQETQYF. The J gene is TRBJ2-5, the V gene TRBV7-8; tentative D call: TRBD2 (6 bases). Trimming took off 5 bases at V and 0 bases at J, with 13 bases between the two ends. Germline CDR1 SGHVS, CDR2 FQNEAQ. CDR3 length equals 15 residues.

This clone was counted many times. V gene TRBV6-5 combines with J gene TRBJ1-3; D perhaps matches TRBD1 (5 bases). CDR3 length: 15 residues. V shed 6 bases and J shed 8 bases, with 20 bases lying between them. Germline values: CDR1 MNHEY, CDR2 SVGAGI. The CDR3 nucleotides read TGTGCCAGCAGACTAATTGCCGAGCCGACAGACACCATATATTTT. Amino acids: CASRLIAEPTDTIYF.

CDR3 in amino acids: CASIPRVNLDTQYF. For the CDR3, the DNA is TGTGCCAGCATACCCAGGGTGAATCTCGATACGCAGTATTTT. V usage is TRBV7-2 and J usage is TRBJ2-3, with a weak D call TRBD1 (5 bases). The V end was cut by 7 bases, the J end by 6 bases, with 17 bases between. Germline-derived CDR1 and CDR2 are SGHTA and FQGNSA. This CDR3 has 14 residues.

In this sample, this clone turned up a few times. The chain has TRBV4-1 and TRBJ1-2; D is ambiguous. The CDR3 length is 12 residues. Trimming removed 1 base from V and 7 bases from J, with 7 bases in between. Germline V lookup: CDR1 MGHRA, CDR2 YSYEKL. The CDR3 DNA reads as TGCGCCAGCAGCCAAGGGAGGGTTGGCTACACCTTC. Translated, it gives CASSQGRVGYTF.

A single count supports this clone. The chain employs TRBV19 and TRBJ2-1; possibly TRBD2 for D (5 bases). The CDR3 contains 14 residues. Trimming cost V 6 bases and J 4 bases, with 13 bases left between them. Germline V lookup: CDR1 LNHDA, CDR2 SQIVND (reference sequence). The CDR3 DNA reads as TGTGCCAGTAGCTCTGGACTGACGTACAATGAGCAGTTCTTC. This translates into CASSSGLTYNEQFF. The whole variable domain, filled in from reference TRBV19 and TRBJ2-1, reads DGGITQSPKYLFRKEGQNVTLSCEQNLNHDAMYWYRQDPGQGLRLIYYSQIVNDFQKGDIAEGYSVSREKKESFPLTVTSAQKNPTAFYLCASSSGLTYNEQFFGPGTRLTVL.

This clone came up a few times. The chain employs TRBV7-9 and TRBJ2-7; maybe TRBD2 (5 bases). The CDR3 loop spans 13 amino acids. Germline lookup yields CDR1 SEHNR and CDR2 FQNEAQ (reference sequence). Trimming shortened V by 1 base and J by 6 bases, and 10 bases separated the two germline ends. CDR3 DNA sequence: TGTGCCAGCAGCTTAGGGGTCCGGGGCGAGCAGTACTTC. The encoded protein is CASSLGVRGEQYF.

The chain has TRBV5-1 and TRBJ2-7; 7 bases map to TRBD1. The CDR3 extends over 15 amino acids. Looked up from germline, CDR1 is SGHRS and CDR2 is YFSETQ. V lost 4 bases to trimming and J lost 0 bases; unmatched junction nucleotides: 7. The CDR3 sequence: CASSAGTDFSYEQYF. The CDR3 bases are TGCGCCAGCAGCGCCGGGACAGATTTCTCCTACGAGCAGTACTTC.

The chain is built from TRBV4-1 and TRBJ1-1; a weak D match, TRBD1 (5 bases). CDR1 is MGHRA and CDR2 is YSYEKL in the germline V gene. The CDR3 consists of 13 residues. Trimming left V 6 bases short and J 1 base short, with 9 bases between. The CDR3 nucleotides are TGCGCCAGCAGGGTAACAGGGAACACTGAAGCTTTCTTT. This translates into CASRVTGNTEAFF.

J is TRBJ1-2 and V is TRBV24-1; D is possibly TRBD1 (6 bases). Germline V gives CDR1 KGHDR, CDR2 SFDVKD. CDR3 length: 15 residues. V lost 6 bases to trimming and J lost 8 bases, with 21 bases between them. The CDR3 DNA follows: TGTGCCACCAGTAAGTACAGGGTATCGTGGGACGGCTACACCTTC. Translating gives CATSKYRVSWDGYTF.

This clone was seen a single time. V usage is TRBV5-6 and J usage is TRBJ2-3; D gene uncertain. Looked up from germline, CDR1 is SGHDT and CDR2 is YYEEEE. The CDR3 has 16 residues. Trimming pared 2 bases from V and 2 bases from J, leaving 15 bases between. CDR3 sequence reads: CASSLYPVRYTDTQYF. CDR3 nucleotide sequence: TGTGCCAGCAGCTTATATCCGGTGCGCTACACAGATACGCAGTATTTT.

This clone has only a few counts. The rearrangement joins TRBV18 to TRBJ1-6; the match to TRBD1 covers 7 bases. The CDR3 has 16 amino acids. From germline, CDR1 is KGHSH and CDR2 LQKENI. V lost 4 bases to trimming and J lost 8 bases; unmatched junction nucleotides: 11. CDR3 residues: CASSLSSGGRDSPLHF. The CDR3 bases are TGTGCCAGCTCACTTAGTTCAGGGGGACGAGATTCACCCCTCCACTTT. The variable domain in full, completed from reference TRBV18 and TRBJ1-6, reads NAGVMQNPRHLVRRRGQEARLRCSPMKGHSHVYWYRQLPEEGLKFMVYLQKENIIDESGMPKERFSAEFPKEGPSILRIQQVVRGDSAAYFCASSLSSGGRDSPLHFGNGTRLTVT.

This chain joins TRBV5-1 and TRBJ2-7, with TRBD1 matching 8 bases. The CDR3 covers 13 residues. CDR1 SGHRS and CDR2 YFSETQ come from the germline V gene. J was trimmed by 6 bases and V by 4 bases; bases with no gene match: 6. CDR3 protein: CASSAGTGGEQYF. Here the CDR3 DNA reads TGCGCCAGCAGCGCCGGGACAGGTGGCGAGCAGTACTTC.

The chain carries TRBV18 and TRBJ2-5; D is unclear. CDR1 and CDR2 (germline): KGHSH, LQKENI. This CDR3 comprises 13 residues. Trimming removed 3 bases at V and 7 bases at J, with 12 bases between. In DNA, the CDR3 is TGTGCCAGCTCACCGACGGAAGACACGACCCAGTACTTC. Translating gives CASSPTEDTTQYF.

This clone was seen once. The genes are TRBV7-2 and TRBJ2-7; TRBD2 aligns across 7 bases. Germline CDR1 reads SGHTA; CDR2 reads FQGNSA. V trimming: 0 bases; J trimming: 2 bases; junction bases outside the gene matches: 13. The CDR3 loop spans 18 amino acids. As DNA, the CDR3 is TGTGCCAGCAGCTTAGCTACGGTGGTGGGGGGGGTCCCCTACGAGCAGTACTTC. It codes for CASSLATVVGGVPYEQYF.

The V and J genes are TRBV6-2 or TRBV6-3 and TRBJ2-2, with a weak D call TRBD2 (6 bases). In germline, CDR1 is MNHEY, CDR2 SVGEGT. CDR3 size: 15 residues. The V gene lost 4 bases and the J gene lost 5 bases, with 14 bases spanning the gap. CDR3 amino acids: CASSSWREGTGELFF. CDR3 in DNA: TGTGCCAGCAGTTCCTGGCGGGAAGGAACCGGGGAGCTGTTTTTT.

The J gene is TRBJ1-2, the V gene TRBV12-3 or TRBV12-4; D not resolved. The CDR3 consists of 12 residues. The V end lost 2 bases, the J end lost 4 bases, and 5 bases lay between the germline ends. CDR3 in DNA: TGTGCCAGCAGTTTACCGGGCTATGGCTACACCTTC. Its protein product is CASSLPGYGYTF.